This TCR beta chain was found in a study of blood T cell repertoires in COVID-19. Repertoires were generated with immunoSEQ multiplex PCR, while TCRdb's copy carries only in-frame clones and drops some. The sample holds 100,000 to 150,000 clones, approximately 80% seen once. This CDR3 comprises 15 residues. CDR1 and CDR2 (germline): MNHEY, SVGAGI. With 7 bases removed from V and 6 bases from J, the gap between germline ends came to 21 bases. The sequence came from a human donor in a cohort sampled during active COVID-19. The chain couples TRBV6-5 to TRBJ1-2, with TRBD1 as a possible D gene (5 bases). Sequencing was performed on peripheral blood. This chain's CDR3 is CASISGAGWGDGYTF. CDR3 nucleotides: TGTGCCAGCATAAGTGGGGCCGGATGGGGTGATGGCTACACCTTC.